This is a list of T cell receptor beta chains from one sample in a study of blood T cell repertoires in COVID-19. TCRdb's table, derived via immunoSEQ multiplex PCR, lists solely in-frame clones and lacks some. The sample has more than 110,000 clones; about 87% are singletons. Input material: peripheral blood. These receptors were collected from a woman of 80 years or more with acute or convalescent COVID-19. CDR3s include the opening cysteine and the closing phenylalanine or tryptophan. The D gene is left open where the match is weak. Size is omitted from some rows. Given values are once, few, many or a class for expanded clones.

v_gene	j_gene	d_gene	abundance	CDR3nt	CDR3aa
TRBV27	TRBJ2-4	TRBD1	.	TGTGCCAGCAGTTTGGGTCCAGGGGGTCGGAACATTCAGTACTTC	CASSLGPGGRNIQYF
TRBV28	TRBJ2-2	.	.	TGTGCCAGCAGTTTATTTCAAGGGGTCTTTAGCGGGGAGCTGTTTTTT	CASSLFQGVFSGELFF
TRBV19	TRBJ2-7	TRBD1	.	TGTGCCAGTAATGCGGACAGGTCGCCCTACGAGCAGTACTTC	CASNADRSPYEQYF
TRBV30	TRBJ2-3	TRBD1	.	TGTGCCTGGAGTGAGGGACAGGCCACAGATACGCAGTATTTT	CAWSEGQATDTQYF
TRBV7-9	TRBJ1-5	TRBD1	.	TGTGCCAGCAGCCTCGGACAGGGGGGAGTTGCGGCCCAGCATTTT	CASSLGQGGVAAQHF
TRBV6-2/TRBV6-3	TRBJ2-7	.	.	TGTGCCAGCAGTCTAGAGGGCAGGGGCTCCTACGAGCAGTACTTC	CASSLEGRGSYEQYF
TRBV30	TRBJ1-1	TRBD1	.	TGTGCCTGGATACAGGACAGGGAAACTGAAGCTTTCTTT	CAWIQDRETEAFF
TRBV14	TRBJ1-1	TRBD1	few	TGTGCCAGCAGCCAAGCTTACAGGGGGCGAGCTTTCTTT	CASSQAYRGRAFF
TRBV2	TRBJ1-1	.	.	TGTGCCAGCAGTTTGGATGGGGGGGCTGAAGCTTTCTTT	CASSLDGGAEAFF
TRBV7-2	TRBJ2-3	.	.	TGTGCCAGCAGCTCTCAACGGGATACGCAGTATTTT	CASSSQRDTQYF
TRBV15	TRBJ2-5	TRBD2	.	TGTGCCACCAGCCGAGGGACTAGCGGGGACGAGACCCAGTACTTC	CATSRGTSGDETQYF
TRBV12-3/TRBV12-4	TRBJ2-7	.	.	TGTGCCAGCAGTCTCGGACAGCCCTACGAGCAGTACTTC	CASSLGQPYEQYF
TRBV5-1	TRBJ1-6	.	.	TGCGCCAGCAGCTTGGACAGGCTAAATTCACCCCTCCACTTT	CASSLDRLNSPLHF
TRBV5-8	TRBJ1-6	.	.	TGTGCCAGCAGCGATCTGGGGAGCTCCTATAATTCACCCCTCCACTTT	CASSDLGSSYNSPLHF
TRBV29-1	TRBJ2-7	.	.	TGCAGCGTCAAGCGTTCCTACGAGCAGTACTTC	CSVKRSYEQYF
TRBV19	TRBJ1-6	.	once	TGTGCCAGTAGTATCTCTCTTCGCAGGGGCAATAATTCACCCCTCCACTTT	CASSISLRRGNNSPLHF
TRBV7-9	TRBJ1-1	TRBD1	few	TGTGCCAGCAGCTTATCACGTTCGTGGAGGGGGCACCCACAAACCAACGCTTTCTTT	CASSLSRSWRGHPQTNAFF